The 23 T cell receptor beta chains in this list originate from one sample, sequenced in a study of shared clonotypes between healthy human individuals. Method: immunoSEQ multiplex PCR; TCRdb's copy keeps in-frame clones and lacks some. The sample shows about 2 million clones, roughly 96% of them seen only once. Sequenced sample: naive CD4+ T cells sorted from blood. Subset noted: CD45RA+ positively selected. The receptors were sampled from a man younger than 35 in good health.

The chain employs TRBV30 and TRBJ2-3, with 9 bases lining up with TRBD2. Germline CDR1 and CDR2: GTSNPN and SVGIG (reference sequence). The CDR3 runs to 15 residues. V lost 4 bases, J lost 4 bases, and 9 bases stayed unmatched. The CDR3 is CAWNRRGGRADTQYF. CDR3 nucleotides: TGTGCCTGGAATCGGCGGGGGGGCCGGGCAGATACGCAGTATTTT. The full variable domain, rest sourced from reference TRBV30 and TRBJ2-3, is SQTIHQWPATLVQPVGSPLSLECTVEGTSNPNLYWYRQAAGRGLQLLFYSVGIGQISSEVPQNLSASRPQDRQFILSSKKLLLSDSGFYLCAWNRRGGRADTQYFGPGTRLTVL.

The chain employs TRBV13 and TRBJ2-4; TRBD1 agrees at 7 bases. Germline V gene sequence: CDR1 PRHDT, CDR2 FYEKMQ (reference sequence). The CDR3 loop spans 20 amino acids. V shed 5 bases, J shed 2 bases, and the junction held 21 bases outside the gene matches. CDR3 residues: CASSQRSRKNRGSSKNIQYF. In nucleotides, the CDR3 is TGTGCCAGCAGCCAAAGATCCCGTAAGAACAGGGGCTCGTCCAAAAACATTCAGTACTTC.

This clone was detected a few times. The V gene is TRBV7-2, the J gene TRBJ1-3, with no clear D. This CDR3 spans 16 amino acids. Trimming left V 5 bases short and J 0 bases short, with 14 bases between. Germline V gene data show CDR1 as SGHTA and CDR2 as FQGNSA. CDR3 sequence: CASSPDFGTSGNTIYF. The CDR3 nucleotides are TGTGCCAGCAGCCCCGATTTCGGCACCTCTGGAAACACCATATATTTT.

V gene TRBV7-9 combines with J gene TRBJ1-1, with D possibly being TRBD1 (5 bases). Germline loops: CDR1 SEHNR, CDR2 FQNEAQ (reference sequence). This CDR3 contains 14 residues. V lost 5 bases and J lost 0, with 10 bases in between. The DNA for the CDR3 is TGTGCCAGCAGCGTCGACAGTATGAACACTGAAGCTTTCTTT. Encoded protein: CASSVDSMNTEAFF. The whole variable domain, remainder taken from reference TRBV7-9 and TRBJ1-1, is DTGVSQNPRHKITKRGQNVTFRCDPISEHNRLYWYRQTLGQGPEFLTYFQNEAQLEKSRLLSDRFSAERPKGSFSTLEIQRTEQGDSAMYLCASSVDSMNTEAFFGQGTRLTVV.

This clone was seen more than once but under ten times. V gene TRBV5-1 combines with J gene TRBJ1-1; D uncertain. Trimming removed 0 bases at V and 0 bases at J, with 6 bases between. The CDR3 totals 14 residues. Germline V gives CDR1 SGHRS, CDR2 YFSETQ. For the CDR3, the DNA is TGCGCCAGCAGCTTGGCGGCAGTGAACACTGAAGCTTTCTTT. Amino acids: CASSLAAVNTEAFF.

This clone turned up a few times. The chain carries TRBV6-5 and TRBJ2-7; 8 bases are shared with TRBD2. The CDR3 runs to 13 residues. Germline CDR1 and CDR2: MNHEY and SVGAGI. With 7 bases clipped from V and 4 bases from J, the junction kept 6 bases outside the gene matches. The CDR3 spells CASTRGGRYEQYF. CDR3 coding DNA: TGTGCCAGCACCCGGGGCGGGAGGTACGAGCAGTACTTC.

This rearrangement joins TRBV6-6 to TRBJ1-5; D is uncertain. The CDR3 has 15 residues. V lost 5 bases to trimming and J lost 5 bases, with 16 bases between them. Germline CDR1 reads MNHNY; CDR2 reads SVGAGI (reference sequence). CDR3 coding DNA: TGTGCCAGCAGTGATACCGACAATCCCCATCAGCCCCAGCATTTT. Encoded protein: CASSDTDNPHQPQHF.

Points on this clone: In the same sample, other DNA sequences code for this CDR3. The chain combines TRBV2 with TRBJ2-1, with 15 positions matching TRBD2. The CDR3 covers 14 residues. Per the germline V gene, CDR1 is SNHLY and CDR2 is FYNNEI. V was clipped by 6 bases and J by 6 bases; unmatched bases: 0. In DNA form, the CDR3 reads TGTGCCAGCAGGGGACTAGCGGGAGGCAATGAGCAGTTCTTC. This gives the protein CASRGLAGGNEQFF.

The V gene is TRBV29-1, the J gene TRBJ2-7, with 7 nucleotides matching TRBD2. The CDR3 extends over 13 amino acids. Germline V lookup: CDR1 SQVTM, CDR2 ANQGSEA. After removal of 2 bases from V and 6 bases from J, the junction contained 7 bases not matched to a gene. The chain's CDR3 is CSVELFPGGEQYF. Here the CDR3 DNA reads TGCAGCGTTGAACTCTTCCCGGGAGGCGAGCAGTACTTC.

This clone has only one observation. The chain couples TRBV14 to TRBJ1-2; D not resolved. The CDR3 has 12 residues. The ends were cut back, 4 bases at V and 4 bases at J, with 7 bases in the middle. Germline CDR1 and CDR2: SGHDN and FVKESK. The CDR3 reads CASSRDRYGYTF. For the CDR3, the DNA is TGTGCCAGCAGCCGCGACCGCTATGGCTACACCTTC. Combining the CDR3 with reference TRBV14 and TRBJ1-2 gives the whole variable domain EAGVTQFPSHSVIEKGQTVTLRCDPISGHDNLYWYRRVMGKEIKFLLHFVKESKQDESGMPNNRFLAERTGGTYSTLKVQPAELEDSGVYFCASSRDRYGYTFGSGTRLTVV.

As concerns this clone: Within the sample, other DNA sequences also encode this same CDR3. The V gene is TRBV30, the J gene TRBJ1-6; 9 bases line up with TRBD1. V lost 5 bases and J lost 7; bases outside the gene matches: 3. This CDR3 region has 13 residues. CDR1 is GTSNPN and CDR2 is SVGIG in the germline V gene (reference sequence). For the CDR3, the DNA is TGTGCCTGGCGTGGACAGGGGAATTCACCCCTCCACTTT. Protein sequence: CAWRGQGNSPLHF.

In the case of this clone: At the DNA level, this CDR3 is encoded by other sequences in the same sample as well. The rearrangement joins TRBV5-1 to TRBJ2-1; weak D call: TRBD1 (6 bases). CDR1 is SGHRS and CDR2 is YFSETQ in the germline V gene. V was pared by 4 bases and J by 0 bases, with 11 bases between. This CDR3 is 15 amino acids long. Here the CDR3 DNA reads TGCGCCAGCAGCCTAGGGGGTAGCTCCTACAATGAGCAGTTCTTC. Its translation is CASSLGGSSYNEQFF.

Remarks on this clone: Different DNA sequences within this sample yield the same CDR3. This rearrangement joins TRBV18 to TRBJ1-2; possible D gene TRBD1, 5 bases. Germline CDR1 and CDR2: KGHSH and LQKENI. The CDR3 totals 13 residues. With 3 bases removed from V and 6 bases from J, the gap between germline ends came to 11 bases. CDR3 DNA sequence: TGTGCCAGCTCACCGAGGGGTAGCGATGGCTACACCTTC. Amino acids: CASSPRGSDGYTF.

The rearrangement joins TRBV4-3 to TRBJ1-4; the D is unclear. CDR3 size: 16 residues. In germline, CDR1 is LGHNA, CDR2 YSLEER. V dropped 0 bases and J dropped 3 bases, with 11 bases sitting between them. CDR3: CASSQEGLSPNEKLFF. The DNA for the CDR3 is TGCGCCAGCAGCCAAGAAGGACTGTCTCCTAATGAAAAACTGTTTTTT.

The gene calls are TRBV10-1 and TRBJ2-3; a possible D gene is TRBD1 (6 bases). The CDR3 runs to 10 residues. Germline-derived CDR1 and CDR2 are WNHNN and SYGVQD (reference sequence). The CDR3 region is CEGVTDTQYF. In nucleotides, the CDR3 is TGCGAGGGGGTCACAGATACGCAGTATTTT.

The gene calls are TRBV2 and TRBJ1-1; D remains unclear. CDR3 size: 14 residues. The germline gives CDR1 SNHLY, CDR2 FYNNEI. Trimming shortened V by 4 bases and J by 4 bases, and 13 bases separated the two germline ends. CDR3 region: CASSVGIIGTEAFF. DNA of the CDR3: TGTGCCAGCAGTGTAGGGATCATCGGCACTGAAGCTTTCTTT.

The CDR3 DNA sequence: TGTGCCAGCAGTTCCTCCCTCAGGGGGGTCTATGGCTACACCTTC. Translated: CASSSSLRGVYGYTF. The chain joins TRBV28 to TRBJ1-2, with 7 bases that match TRBD1. V dropped 4 bases and J dropped 4; count of bases not matched to a gene: 9. The germline V gene encodes CDR1 MDHEN and CDR2 SYDVKM. The CDR3 sequence is 15 residues long.

The chain employs TRBV6-1 and TRBJ1-5; unclear D gene. Germline CDR1 reads MNHNS; CDR2 reads SASEGT. V lost 8 bases and J 7 bases, leaving 12 bases between the germline ends. The CDR3 runs to 12 residues. The CDR3 reads CASETSGQPQHF. DNA of the CDR3: TGTGCCAGCGAAACGAGTGGGCAGCCCCAGCATTTT.

The chain couples TRBV5-1 to TRBJ2-3, with no clear D. The germline V gene has CDR1 SGHRS and CDR2 YFSETQ. There are 15 residues in the CDR3. Trimming shortened V by 0 bases and J by 7 bases, and 15 bases separated the two germline ends. CDR3 coding DNA: TGCGCCAGCAGCTTGGAACGGGTCGGCAGGTATACGCAGTATTTT. This gives the protein CASSLERVGRYTQYF.

The chain has TRBV27 and TRBJ1-5; the D is unclear. The CDR3 extends over 14 amino acids. V lost 2 bases to trimming and J lost 0 bases, with 5 bases between them. Germline CDR1 reads MNHEY; CDR2 reads SMNVEV (reference sequence). The CDR3: CASSLIGSNQPQHF. The CDR3 bases are TGTGCCAGCAGTTTAATTGGTAGCAATCAGCCCCAGCATTTT.

The V call is TRBV11-1, the J call TRBJ1-1, with 7 bases identical to TRBD1. There are 14 residues in the CDR3. J was trimmed by 2 bases and V by 3 bases; bases with no gene match: 3. Germline values: CDR1 SGHAT, CDR2 FQDESV (reference sequence). The CDR3 is CASSFQGDNTEAFF. In DNA, the CDR3 is TGTGCCAGCAGCTTTCAGGGGGATAACACTGAAGCTTTCTTT.

The chain combines TRBV6-1 with TRBJ2-7; tentatively, D is TRBD1 or TRBD2 (5 bases each). V was clipped by 11 bases and J by 1 base, with 15 bases between them. The CDR3 is made up of 13 amino acids. Germline V gene lookup returns CDR1 MNHNS and CDR2 SASEGT. The CDR3 DNA follows: TGTGCCGGGACCGGGACGGCGTCCTACGAGCAGTACTTC. Encoded protein: CAGTGTASYEQYF.

This chain connects TRBV25-1 to TRBJ1-2, with TRBD1 as a possible D gene (6 bases). V was shortened by 4 bases and J by 3 bases, with 6 bases between the two germline ends. Germline CDR1 MGHDK, CDR2 SYGVNS. This CDR3 contains 12 residues. CDR3 in amino acids: CASSAGDYGYTF. CDR3 in DNA: TGTGCCAGCAGTGCAGGGGACTATGGCTACACCTTC.